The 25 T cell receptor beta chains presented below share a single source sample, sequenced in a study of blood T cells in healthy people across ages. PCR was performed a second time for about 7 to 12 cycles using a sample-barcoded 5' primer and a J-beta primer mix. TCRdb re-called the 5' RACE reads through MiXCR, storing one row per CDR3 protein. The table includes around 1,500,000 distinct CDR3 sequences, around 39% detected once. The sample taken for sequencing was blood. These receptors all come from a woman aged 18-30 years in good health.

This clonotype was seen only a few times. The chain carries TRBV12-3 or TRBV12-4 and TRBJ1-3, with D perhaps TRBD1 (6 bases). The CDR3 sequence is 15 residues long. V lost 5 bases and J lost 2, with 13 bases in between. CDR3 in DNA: TGTGCCAGCAGTATGACAGGATCGGCTGGAAACACCATATATTTT. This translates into CASSMTGSAGNTIYF.

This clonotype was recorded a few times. The CDR3 coding sequence is TGCGCCAGCAGCCTGGGACTAGCGACGAGCTCCTACAATGAGCAGTTCTTC. This encodes CASSLGLATSSYNEQFF. The chain combines TRBV4-1 with TRBJ2-1; 10 nucleotides agree with TRBD2. Germline trimming cut 4 bases from V and 0 bases from J; bases unmatched to any gene: 6. This CDR3 region has 17 residues. Per germline, CDR1 MGHRA and CDR2 YSYEKL.

Written as DNA, the CDR3 is TGCGCCAGCAGTGTCCGCCCGGCAGGCCGGGACAATGAGCAGTACTTC. Translated, it gives CASSVRPAGRDNEQYF. The chain employs TRBV10-1 and TRBJ2-5; a weak D match, TRBD1 (6 bases). V was shortened by 4 bases and J by 11 bases, with 26 bases between the two germline ends. The CDR3 has 16 residues. Germline V gene sequence: CDR1 WNHNN, CDR2 SYGVQD (reference sequence).

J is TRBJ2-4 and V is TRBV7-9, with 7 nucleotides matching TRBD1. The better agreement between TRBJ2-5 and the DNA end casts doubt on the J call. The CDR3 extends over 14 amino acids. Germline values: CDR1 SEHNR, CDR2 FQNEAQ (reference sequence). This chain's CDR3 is CASSSPRGPETQYF. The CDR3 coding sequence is TGTGCCAGCAGCTCCCCAAGGGGGCCGGAGACCCAGTACTTC.

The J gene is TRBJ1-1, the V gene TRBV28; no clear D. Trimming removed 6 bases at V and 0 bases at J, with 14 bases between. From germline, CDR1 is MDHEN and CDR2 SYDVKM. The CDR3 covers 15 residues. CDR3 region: CASSTADGMNTEAFF. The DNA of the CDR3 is TGTGCCAGCAGCACAGCCGACGGCATGAACACTGAAGCTTTCTTT.

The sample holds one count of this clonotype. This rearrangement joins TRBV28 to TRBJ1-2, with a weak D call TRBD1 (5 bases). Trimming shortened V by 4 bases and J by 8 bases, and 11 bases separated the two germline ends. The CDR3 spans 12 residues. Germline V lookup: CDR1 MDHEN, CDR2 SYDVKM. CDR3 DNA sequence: TGTGCCAGCAGTTCGGCAGGGCAGGGCTACACCTTC. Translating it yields CASSSAGQGYTF.

The CDR3 is CASHWGQGSTDTQYF. In nucleotides, the CDR3 is TGCGCCAGCCACTGGGGACAGGGCAGCACAGATACGCAGTATTTT. The chain couples TRBV4-1 to TRBJ2-3; TRBD1 agrees at 9 bases. V shed 8 bases, J shed 0 bases, and the junction held 6 bases outside the gene matches. Germline values: CDR1 MGHRA, CDR2 YSYEKL. CDR3 length equals 15 residues.

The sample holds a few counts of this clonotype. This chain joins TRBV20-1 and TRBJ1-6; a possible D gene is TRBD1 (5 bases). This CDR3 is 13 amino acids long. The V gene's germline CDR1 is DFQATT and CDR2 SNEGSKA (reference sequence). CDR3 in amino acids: CSARGGLNSPLHF. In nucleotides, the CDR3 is TGCAGCGCAAGGGGCGGCCTTAATTCACCCCTCCACTTT.

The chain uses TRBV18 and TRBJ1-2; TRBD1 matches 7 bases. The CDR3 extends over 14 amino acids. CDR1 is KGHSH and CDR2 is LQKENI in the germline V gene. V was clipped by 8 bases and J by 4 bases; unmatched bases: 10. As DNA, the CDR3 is TGTGCCAGCAGCCCACAGGGGCAGGGCTATGGCTACACCTTC. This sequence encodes CASSPQGQGYGYTF.

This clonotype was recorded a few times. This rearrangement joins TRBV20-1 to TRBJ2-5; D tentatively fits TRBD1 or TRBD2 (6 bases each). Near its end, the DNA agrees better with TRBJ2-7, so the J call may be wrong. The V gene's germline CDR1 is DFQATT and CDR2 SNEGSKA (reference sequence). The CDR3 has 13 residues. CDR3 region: CSAREGGRYEQYF. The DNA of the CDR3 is TGCAGTGCTAGAGAGGGGGGCCGATACGAGCAGTACTTC.

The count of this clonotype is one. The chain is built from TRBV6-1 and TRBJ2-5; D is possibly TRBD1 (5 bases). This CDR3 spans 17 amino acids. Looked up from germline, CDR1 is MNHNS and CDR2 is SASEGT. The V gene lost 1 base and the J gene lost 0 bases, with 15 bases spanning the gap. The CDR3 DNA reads TGTGCCAGCAGTGAAGATGTAGGACGGACATACCAAGAGACCCAGTACTTC. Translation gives CASSEDVGRTYQETQYF.

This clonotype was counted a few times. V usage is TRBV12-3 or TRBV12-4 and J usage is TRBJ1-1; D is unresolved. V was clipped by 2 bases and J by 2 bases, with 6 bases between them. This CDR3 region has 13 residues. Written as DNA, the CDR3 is TGTGCCAGCAGTTTACAGGATAACACTGAAGCTTTCTTT. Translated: CASSLQDNTEAFF.

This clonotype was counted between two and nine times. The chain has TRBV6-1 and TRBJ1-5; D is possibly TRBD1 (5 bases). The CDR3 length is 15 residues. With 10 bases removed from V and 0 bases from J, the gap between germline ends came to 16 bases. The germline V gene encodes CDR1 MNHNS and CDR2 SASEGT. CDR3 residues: CATRAIEYSNQPQHF. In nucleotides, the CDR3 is TGTGCCACCAGGGCGATAGAATATAGCAATCAGCCCCAGCATTTT.

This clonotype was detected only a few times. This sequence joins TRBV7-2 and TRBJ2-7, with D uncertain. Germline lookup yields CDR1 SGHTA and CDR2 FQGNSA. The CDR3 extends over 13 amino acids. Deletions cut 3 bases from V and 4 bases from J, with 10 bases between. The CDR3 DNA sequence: TGTGCCAGCAGCTTTAACAAAGCATACGAGCAGTACTTC. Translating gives CASSFNKAYEQYF. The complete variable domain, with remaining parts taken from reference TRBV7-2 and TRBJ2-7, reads GAGVSQSPSNKVTEKGKDVELRCDPISGHTALYWYRQSLGQGLEFLIYFQGNSAPDKSGLPSDRFSAERTGGSVSTLTIQRTQQEDSAVYLCASSFNKAYEQYFGPGTRLTVT.

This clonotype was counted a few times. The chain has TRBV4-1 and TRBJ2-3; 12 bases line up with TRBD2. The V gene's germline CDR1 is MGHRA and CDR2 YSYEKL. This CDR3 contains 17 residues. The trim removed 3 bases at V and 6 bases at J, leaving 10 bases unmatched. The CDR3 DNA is TGCGCCAGCAGCCACCTCCTAGCGGGGGGGCCAACGGATACGCAGTATTTT. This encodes CASSHLLAGGPTDTQYF.

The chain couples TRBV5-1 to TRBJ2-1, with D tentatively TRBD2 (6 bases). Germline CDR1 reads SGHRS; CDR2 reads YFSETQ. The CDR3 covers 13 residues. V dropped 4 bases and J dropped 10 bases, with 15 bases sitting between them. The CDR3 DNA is TGCGCCAGCAGCGTGATCGGGAGTCAGGAGCAGTTCTTC. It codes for CASSVIGSQEQFF.

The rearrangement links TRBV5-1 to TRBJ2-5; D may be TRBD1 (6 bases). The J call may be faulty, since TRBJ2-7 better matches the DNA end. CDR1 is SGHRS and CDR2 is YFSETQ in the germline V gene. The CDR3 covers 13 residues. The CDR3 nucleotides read TGCGCCAGCAGCGGGGGCCAGTTCTACGAGCAGTACTTC. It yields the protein CASSGGQFYEQYF.

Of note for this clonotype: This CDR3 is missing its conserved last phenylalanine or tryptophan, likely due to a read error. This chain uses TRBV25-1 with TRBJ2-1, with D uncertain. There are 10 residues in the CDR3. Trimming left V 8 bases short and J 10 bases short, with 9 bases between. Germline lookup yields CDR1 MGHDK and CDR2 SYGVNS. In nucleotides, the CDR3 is TGTGCCAGCCAAGCAGGCGAGCAGTTCTTA. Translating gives CASQAGEQFL.

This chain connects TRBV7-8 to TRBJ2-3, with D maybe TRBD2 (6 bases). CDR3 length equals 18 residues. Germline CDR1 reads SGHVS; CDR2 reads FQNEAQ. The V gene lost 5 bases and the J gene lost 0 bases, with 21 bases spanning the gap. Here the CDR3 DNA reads TGTGCCAGCAGCCTTCCCGGAGTAGGGACTTCTAGCACAGATACGCAGTATTTT. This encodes CASSLPGVGTSSTDTQYF.

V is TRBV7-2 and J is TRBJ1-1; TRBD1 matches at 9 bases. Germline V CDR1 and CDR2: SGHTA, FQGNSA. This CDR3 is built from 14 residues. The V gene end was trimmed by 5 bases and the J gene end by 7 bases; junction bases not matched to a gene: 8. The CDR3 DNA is TGTGCCAGCAGCCGTCTGAGGACAGGGGATGAAGCTTTCTTT. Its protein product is CASSRLRTGDEAFF.

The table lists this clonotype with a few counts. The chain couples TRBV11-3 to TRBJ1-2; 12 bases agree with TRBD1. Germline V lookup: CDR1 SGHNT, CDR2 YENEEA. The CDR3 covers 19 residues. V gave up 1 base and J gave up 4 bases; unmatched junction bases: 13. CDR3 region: CASSLVFGTGGGWTYGYTF. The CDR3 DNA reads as TGTGCCAGCAGCTTAGTGTTCGGGACAGGGGGCGGATGGACCTATGGCTACACCTTC.

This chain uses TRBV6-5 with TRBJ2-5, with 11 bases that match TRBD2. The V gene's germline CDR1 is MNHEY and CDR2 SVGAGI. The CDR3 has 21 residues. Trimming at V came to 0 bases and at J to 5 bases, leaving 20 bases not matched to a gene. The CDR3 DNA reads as TGTGCCAGCAGTTACTCCTGGGGCCTAGCGGGGGGAAGCCGTCGCCAGGAGACCCAGTACTTC. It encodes CASSYSWGLAGGSRRQETQYF.

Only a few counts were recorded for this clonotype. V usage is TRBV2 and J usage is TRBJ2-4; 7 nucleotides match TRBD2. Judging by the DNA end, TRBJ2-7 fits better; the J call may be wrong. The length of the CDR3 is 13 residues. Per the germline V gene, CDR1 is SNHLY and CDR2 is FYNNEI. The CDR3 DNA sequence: TGTGCCAGCTGTCTAGCGGAGCCGCTCGAGCAGTACTTC. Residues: CASCLAEPLEQYF.

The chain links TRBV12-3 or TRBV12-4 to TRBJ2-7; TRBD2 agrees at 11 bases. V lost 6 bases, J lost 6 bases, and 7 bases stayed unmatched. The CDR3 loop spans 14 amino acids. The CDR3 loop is CASRMGLAGGEQYF. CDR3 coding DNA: TGTGCCAGCAGAATGGGCCTAGCGGGAGGCGAGCAGTACTTC.

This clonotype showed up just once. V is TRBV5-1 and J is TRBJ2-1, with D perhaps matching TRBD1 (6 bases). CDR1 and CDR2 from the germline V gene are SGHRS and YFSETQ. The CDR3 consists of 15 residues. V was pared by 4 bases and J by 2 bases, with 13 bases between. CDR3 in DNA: TGCGCCAGCAGCCACGGACAGAGCCCCTACAATGAGCAGTTCTTC. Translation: CASSHGQSPYNEQFF.